The 21 T cell receptor beta chains presented below share a single source sample, sequenced in a study of T-cell memory formation after mild COVID-19. TCRdb reprocessed the 5' RACE reads with MiXCR, giving one entry per CDR3 protein. The sample yields about half a million distinct CDR3 sequences, around a sixth seen once. Input material: PBMCs or a T cell subset sorted from them (not recorded which). Receptors originate from an adult woman who had mild COVID-19 (a few samples of this study predate the infection). Cell type and time point are not known.

This clonotype was observed a handful of times. V and J are TRBV6-2 or TRBV6-3 and TRBJ1-2, with D tentatively TRBD1 (5 bases). The V end lost 0 bases, the J end lost 12 bases, and 20 bases lay between the germline ends. Germline V gives CDR1 MNHEY, CDR2 SVGEGT. The CDR3 is 15 residues long. The CDR3 region has the DNA TGTGCCAGCAGTTACTCTGCAGGGACCCCTCCCCGGGACACCTTC. This translates into CASSYSAGTPPRDTF.

The rearrangement uses TRBV20-1 and TRBJ1-2; TRBD1 is a possible D gene (5 bases). V lost 4 bases and J 5 bases, leaving 26 bases between the germline ends. Per germline, CDR1 DFQATT and CDR2 SNEGSKA (reference sequence). The CDR3 covers 17 residues. CDR3 sequence: CSATNFEEVGPFYGYTF. CDR3 DNA: TGCAGTGCTACCAACTTCGAAGAGGTGGGACCGTTTTATGGCTACACCTTC.

The chain couples TRBV12-3 or TRBV12-4 to TRBJ2-2; 11 bases fit TRBD2. Unmatched junction bases numbered 4, after V lost 6 bases and J lost 4 bases. CDR3 length: 15 amino acids. CDR3 in DNA: TGTGCCAGCAGGCTAGCGGGAGGATCCACCGGGGAGCTGTTTTTT. Translation gives CASRLAGGSTGELFF.

This clonotype was recorded many times. One end of the junction is discordant with germline, which a read error may explain. The chain employs TRBV12-3 or TRBV12-4 and TRBJ2-7; no clear D. CDR3 size: 13 residues. The CDR3 DNA sequence: TGCGCCAGCAGCTTCGGTGGCTCCTACGAGCAGTACTTC. This gives the protein CASSFGGSYEQYF.

In this sample, this clonotype turned up a few times. J is TRBJ1-2 and V is TRBV12-3 or TRBV12-4; a weak D match, TRBD1 (6 bases). Between the trimmed V and J ends, which lost 7 bases and 4 bases, there was a span of 19 bases. CDR3 length: 15 amino acids. Written as DNA, the CDR3 is TGTGCCAGCACCCGAGGATGGGGGCAGAGCTATGGCTACACCTTC. It specifies CASTRGWGQSYGYTF.

The chain combines TRBV20-1 with TRBJ2-3, with 10 bases matching TRBD2. Germline values: CDR1 DFQATT, CDR2 SNEGSKA (reference sequence). This CDR3 spans 16 amino acids. J was trimmed by 1 base and V by 3 bases; bases with no gene match: 7. CDR3 sequence reads: CSASDSGTSGTDTQYF. CDR3 nucleotide sequence: TGCAGTGCTAGCGATTCTGGGACTAGCGGCACAGATACGCAGTATTTT.

This clonotype was counted between two and nine times. The chain has TRBV15 and TRBJ2-7; 9 bases fit TRBD1. With 5 bases clipped from V and 2 bases from J, the junction kept 13 bases outside the gene matches. There are 17 residues in the CDR3. CDR1 LNHNV and CDR2 YYDKDF come from the germline V gene (reference sequence). The chain's CDR3 is CATSPWETGGGTYEQYF. CDR3 nucleotide sequence: TGTGCCACCAGCCCGTGGGAGACAGGGGGAGGAACCTACGAGCAGTACTTC.

This chain joins TRBV14 and TRBJ1-6, with unresolved D. Trimming shortened V by 4 bases and J by 9 bases, and 7 bases separated the two germline ends. From germline, CDR1 is SGHDN and CDR2 FVKESK. The CDR3 spans 12 residues. The CDR3 spells CASSRTGSPLHF. CDR3 nucleotide sequence: TGTGCCAGCAGCCGGACGGGTTCACCCCTCCACTTT.

This clonotype was found a few times. The chain is built from TRBV7-2 and TRBJ2-1; 9 bases are a match to TRBD2. Germline-derived CDR1 and CDR2 are SGHTA and FQGNSA. The CDR3 runs 14 residues. V dropped 5 bases and J dropped 8; count of bases not matched to a gene: 7. CDR3 region: CASSILAGADEQFF. The DNA for the CDR3 is TGTGCCAGCAGCATCTTAGCGGGAGCGGATGAGCAGTTCTTC. The full variable domain, in which reference TRBV7-2 and TRBJ2-1 provide the parts outside the CDR3, is GAGVSQSPSNKVTEKGKDVELRCDPISGHTALYWYRQSLGQGLEFLIYFQGNSAPDKSGLPSDRFSAERTGGSVSTLTIQRTQQEDSAVYLCASSILAGADEQFFGPGTRLTVL.

With respect to this clonotype: The germline gene is not matched at one end of the junction; a read error may be the cause. The rearrangement uses TRBV27 and TRBJ2-1; D remains ambiguous. The CDR3 runs 12 residues. CDR1 and CDR2 from the germline V gene are MNHEY and SMNVEV (reference sequence). The CDR3 region has the DNA TGTGCCACCAGTTCTACCTTGAATGAGCAGTTCTTC. This codes for CATSSTLNEQFF.

The chain recombines TRBV12-3 or TRBV12-4 with TRBJ2-1; maybe TRBD1 (6 bases). The CDR3 spans 15 residues. The germline V and J ends were trimmed by 3 bases and 4 bases, with 13 bases remaining between them. The CDR3 spells CASSFHRVVYNEQFF. CDR3 coding DNA: TGTGCCAGCAGTTTTCACAGGGTAGTTTACAATGAGCAGTTCTTC.

The V and J genes are TRBV3-1 and TRBJ2-3; a possible D gene is TRBD1 (6 bases). Between the trimmed V and J ends, which lost 4 bases and 3 bases, there was a span of 17 bases. In germline, CDR1 is LGHDT, CDR2 YNNKEL (reference sequence). This CDR3 has 16 residues. CDR3 bases: TGTGCCAGCAGCCTTGACCGGACAGATGGAACAGATACGCAGTATTTT. Translation: CASSLDRTDGTDTQYF.

J is TRBJ2-5 and V is TRBV18; D possibly corresponds to TRBD2 (5 bases). CDR3 length equals 14 residues. V was trimmed by 6 bases and J by 3 bases, leaving 14 bases between them. Germline loops: CDR1 KGHSH, CDR2 LQKENI. CDR3 sequence reads: CASSQNWGEETQYF. The CDR3 region has the DNA TGTGCCAGCTCGCAAAATTGGGGAGAAGAGACCCAGTACTTC.

This sequence joins TRBV5-1 and TRBJ2-2, with 8 bases aligning to TRBD1. V lost 0 bases, J lost 6 bases, and 7 bases stayed unmatched. Germline values: CDR1 SGHRS, CDR2 YFSETQ. This CDR3 has 16 residues. CDR3 region: CASSLASRGQSGELFF. The CDR3 region has the DNA TGCGCCAGCAGCTTGGCCTCCAGGGGGCAGTCCGGGGAGCTGTTTTTT.

The CDR3: CSVRSGAASEQYF. CDR3 sequence (DNA): TGCAGCGTTCGGTCCGGCGCGGCTAGCGAGCAGTACTTC. The V and J genes are TRBV29-1 and TRBJ2-7; unclear D gene. Germline values: CDR1 SQVTM, CDR2 ANQGSEA. The CDR3 has 13 amino acids. The V gene lost 5 bases and the J gene lost 6 bases, with 17 bases spanning the gap.

The gene calls are TRBV4-1 and TRBJ2-1, with D perhaps TRBD1 (5 bases). CDR1 and CDR2 from the germline V gene are MGHRA and YSYEKL. This CDR3 comprises 13 residues. With 4 bases removed from V and 8 bases from J, the gap between germline ends came to 12 bases. DNA for the CDR3: TGCGCCAGCAGCCGCCCGCTAGGGGATGAGCAGTTCTTC. Translating it yields CASSRPLGDEQFF.

The J gene is TRBJ2-1, the V gene TRBV9, with D tentatively TRBD1 or TRBD2 (5 bases each). Germline CDR1 SGDLS, CDR2 YYNGEE. This CDR3 contains 14 residues. V lost 3 bases to trimming and J lost 8 bases, with 15 bases between them. The chain's CDR3 is CASSGDPSRDEQFF. The CDR3 DNA reads TGTGCCAGCAGCGGGGACCCCTCTCGGGATGAGCAGTTCTTC.

The chain links TRBV20-1 to TRBJ1-1; TRBD1 might be the D (5 bases). Trimming took 1 base from V and 0 from J, leaving 9 bases between them. From germline, CDR1 is DFQATT and CDR2 SNEGSKA (reference sequence). The CDR3 sequence is 14 residues long. The CDR3: CSARVGALNTEAFF. As DNA, the CDR3 is TGCAGTGCTAGAGTCGGGGCGCTGAACACTGAAGCTTTCTTT.

This clonotype has just a few counts. V gene TRBV7-9 combines with J gene TRBJ2-5, with 8 bases identical to TRBD1. The germline gives CDR1 SEHNR, CDR2 FQNEAQ (reference sequence). The CDR3 consists of 15 residues. The V segment lost 4 bases and the J segment 2 bases; nucleotides outside the gene matches: 6. CDR3 sequence: CASSYPGGRQETQYF. The CDR3 nucleotides are TGTGCCAGCAGCTATCCAGGGGGCCGGCAAGAGACCCAGTACTTC.

This clonotype has more than one count but fewer than ten. The genes are TRBV12-3 or TRBV12-4 and TRBJ2-1, with D hard to call. The germline V and J ends were trimmed by 4 bases and 10 bases, with 8 bases remaining between them. The CDR3 extends over 11 amino acids. The CDR3: CASSSIVEQFF. CDR3 DNA: TGTGCCAGCAGTTCAATCGTAGAGCAGTTCTTC.

V usage is TRBV12-3 or TRBV12-4 and J usage is TRBJ2-7, with D possibly being TRBD2 (6 bases). The CDR3 has 15 amino acids. The ends were cut back, 6 bases at V and 2 bases at J, with 17 bases in the middle. As DNA, the CDR3 is TGTGCCAGCAGGATAAGCGGGTGGCTCACCTACGAGCAGTACTTC. Its protein product is CASRISGWLTYEQYF.